This is a list of T cell receptor beta chains from one sample in a study of naive and memory T cell subsets. TCRdb fed the UMI-ligation and nested PCR reads into MiXCR, producing one record per CDR3 protein. Among tens of thousands of distinct CDR3 sequences listed, 8% to 9.5% were seen once. Sequencing was performed on naive CD8+ T cells from blood. These receptors came from a human donor in good health. The CDR3 runs from the conserved cysteine through the conserved F or W. D genes are given only for firm matches. The listing skips clone size in some rows; elsewhere it reads once, few, many or a size class.

abundance | d_gene | j_gene | v_gene | CDR3aa | CDR3nt
once | TRBD2 | TRBJ2-1 | TRBV11-2 | CASSLGLAGVDEQFF | TGTGCCAGCAGCTTAGGACTAGCGGGAGTCGATGAGCAGTTCTTC
many | NA | TRBJ2-3 | TRBV20-1 | CSARDQWTGGADTQYF | TGCAGTGCTAGAGATCAATGGACGGGGGGCGCAGATACGCAGTATTTT
few | NA | TRBJ2-1 | TRBV4-3 | CASSQFGGGEQFF | TGCGCCAGCAGCCAATTCGGGGGCGGGGAGCAGTTCTTC
few | TRBD2 | TRBJ2-7 | TRBV6-1 | CASSRTSGIPPYEQYF | TGTGCCAGCAGCCGAACTAGCGGGATCCCCCCTTACGAGCAGTACTTC
few | NA | TRBJ1-2 | TRBV19 | CASLPSGGSNYGYTF | TGTGCCTCCCTTCCCTCGGGGGGTTCGAACTATGGCTACACCTTC
few | TRBD2 | TRBJ2-1 | TRBV20-1 | CSARDLVAGALPGEEQFF | TGCAGTGCTAGAGATCTGGTAGCGGGGGCGCTTCCTGGTGAGGAGCAGTTCTTC
many | NA | TRBJ2-7 | TRBV3-1 | CASSQELGYEQYF | TGTGCCAGCAGCCAAGAGCTCGGCTACGAGCAGTACTTC
NA | NA | TRBJ2-3 | TRBV4-1 | CASSQGLWSGSTDTQYF | TGCGCCAGCAGCCAAGGGCTATGGAGCGGGTCCACAGATACGCAGTATTTT
many | NA | TRBJ2-7 | TRBV20-1 | CSAKGPGLEQYF | TGCAGTGCTAAGGGGCCAGGGCTTGAGCAGTACTTC
few | TRBD1 | TRBJ1-4 | TRBV5-4 | CASSWGTDTNEKLFF | TGTGCCAGCAGCTGGGGGACAGATACTAATGAAAAACTGTTTTTT
NA | TRBD2 | TRBJ2-7 | TRBV13 | CASSLRDYNSYEQYF | TGTGCCAGCAGCCTCCGGGACTATAACTCCTACGAGCAGTACTTC
few | TRBD1 | TRBJ2-7 | TRBV30 | CAWNPGQGIDEQYF | TGTGCCTGGAACCCTGGACAGGGGATCGACGAGCAGTACTTC
few | NA | TRBJ1-2 | TRBV28 | CASSFRRLDGYTF | TGTGCCAGCAGTTTCCGGCGGTTGGATGGCTACACCTTC
few | NA | TRBJ2-2 | TRBV27 | CASSLLQANTGELFF | TGTGCCAGCAGTTTATTACAGGCGAACACCGGGGAGCTGTTTTTT
few | NA | TRBJ2-3 | TRBV19 | CASSIASRTRNTQYF | TGTGCCAGTAGTATTGCTTCCCGGACCCGAAATACGCAGTATTTT
many | TRBD2 | TRBJ2-7 | TRBV28 | CASSLRLAGGPREQYF | TGTGCCAGCAGTCTCCGACTAGCGGGAGGGCCAAGGGAGCAGTACTTC
few | NA | TRBJ2-2 | TRBV7-9 | CASSHSPGGELFF | TGTGCCAGCAGCCACAGCCCGGGCGGGGAGCTGTTTTTT
many | NA | TRBJ2-7 | TRBV20-1 | CSARDHKPYEQYF | TGCAGTGCTAGAGATCATAAGCCCTACGAGCAGTACTTC
few | TRBD2 | TRBJ2-7 | TRBV10-3 | CAISVIRTSGYEQYF | TGTGCCATCAGTGTCATCCGGACTAGCGGCTACGAGCAGTACTTC
few | TRBD2 | TRBJ2-3 | TRBV13 | CASSPTGDGSSGRARNTQYF | TGTGCCAGCAGCCCTACAGGGGACGGGTCTAGCGGGAGGGCTCGGAACACGCAGTATTTT
many | NA | TRBJ1-2 | TRBV29-1 | CSVDSFRDGYTF | TGCAGCGTTGATTCTTTTCGGGATGGCTACACCTTC
NA | TRBD1 | TRBJ2-1 | TRBV11-2 | CASSVSGDRGLNEQFF | TGTGCCAGCAGCGTTAGTGGGGACAGGGGCCTCAATGAGCAGTTCTTC
NA | TRBD1 | TRBJ2-1 | TRBV5-8 | CASPGQIYNYEQFF | TGTGCCAGCCCGGGACAGATCTACAACTATGAGCAGTTCTTC
few | NA | TRBJ2-3 | TRBV18 | CASSSGRTDTQYF | TGTGCCAGCTCGTCAGGTCGCACAGATACGCAGTATTTT
few | NA | TRBJ2-6 | TRBV6-2/TRBV6-3 | CASRGSGPSLLSGANVLTF | TGTGCCAGCAGAGGCAGTGGACCCTCGCTCCTTTCTGGGGCCAACGTCCTGACTTTC
NA | NA | TRBJ2-7 | TRBV10-3 | CAISDSAYEQYF | TGTGCCATCAGTGACAGCGCCTACGAGCAGTACTTC
few | NA | TRBJ1-5 | TRBV27 | CASSPFGSNQPQHF | TGTGCCAGCAGTCCCTTCGGTAGCAATCAGCCCCAGCATTTT
few | TRBD2 | TRBJ2-7 | TRBV12-3/TRBV12-4 | CASSESKRDGYEQYF | TGTGCCAGCAGTGAAAGTAAGCGGGACGGGTACGAGCAGTACTTC
many | NA | TRBJ2-3 | TRBV29-1 | CSVERVGGYTQYF | TGCAGCGTTGAGCGGGTAGGAGGGTATACGCAGTATTTT
NA | NA | TRBJ2-1 | TRBV2 | CASWGNEQFF | TGTGCCAGCTGGGGCAATGAGCAGTTCTTC
many | TRBD2 | TRBJ2-7 | TRBV4-1 | CASSPVPPASGGVYEQYF | TGCGCCAGCAGCCCAGTTCCTCCAGCTAGCGGAGGGGTCTACGAGCAGTACTTC
many | TRBD2 | TRBJ2-7 | TRBV27 | CASSLRTSGRTYEQYF | TGTGCCAGCAGCCTTAGGACTAGCGGGAGAACCTACGAGCAGTACTTC
NA | NA | TRBJ2-1 | TRBV13 | CASSWDNEQFF | TGTGCCAGCAGCTGGGACAATGAGCAGTTCTTC
many | TRBD1 | TRBJ2-3 | TRBV5-1 | CASSLGGQYTDTQYF | TGCGCCAGCAGCTTAGGGGGACAGTACACAGATACGCAGTATTTT
many | TRBD1 | TRBJ2-7 | TRBV20-1 | CSARDPGTVYEQYF | TGCAGTGCTAGAGATCCTGGGACAGTCTACGAGCAGTACTTC
few | NA | TRBJ2-1 | TRBV12-3/TRBV12-4 | CASSYSLEQFF | TGTGCCAGCAGTTATAGCCTTGAGCAGTTCTTC
many | NA | TRBJ2-5 | TRBV27 | CASSSETGAPKETQYF | TGTGCCAGCAGTTCAGAAACAGGTGCCCCCAAGGAGACCCAGTACTTC
NA | NA | TRBJ1-6 | TRBV20-1 | CSASSSYNSPLHF | TGCAGTGCTAGTAGCTCCTATAATTCACCCCTCCACTTT
NA | TRBD2 | TRBJ2-7 | TRBV9 | CASSVASGRSDEQYF | TGTGCCAGCAGCGTAGCTAGCGGGAGGTCGGACGAGCAGTACTTC
few | NA | TRBJ1-1 | TRBV11-2 | CASSLVAGIPEAFF | TGTGCCAGCAGCTTAGTAGCAGGGATCCCTGAAGCTTTCTTT
few | NA | TRBJ2-7 | TRBV9 | CASSPQVRSGYEQYF | TGTGCCAGCAGCCCCCAGGTTCGTAGCGGCTACGAGCAGTACTTC